This TCR beta chain was captured in a study of T cell responses to AZD1222 COVID-19 vaccine. Study in general: Pooling of second doses given at about 4 or about 12 weeks was done. Points from the study as a whole: It was only a handful of AZD1222 recipients who were seropositive at baseline. Possibly, clonal diversity was underestimated; donors were largely white British and included more females. Nearly half of the spike-specific TCRs reportedly recognize variant regions that carry no mutations.

Trimming shortened V by 2 bases and J by 2 bases, and 3 bases separated the two germline ends. CDR1 and CDR2 (germline): MNHEY, SVGAGI. CDR3 length: 12 amino acids. Profiled with immunoSEQ multiplex PCR; TCRdb holds only in-frame clones, not every one. The top ten hold more than 0.75% of the sample, which has under 200,000 clones, roughly 88% seen once. A word on this clone: Its antigen is unknown. This same CDR3 is encoded by further DNA sequences in the sample.

Sequences were derived from peripheral blood, sampled on day 0 of AZD1222 vaccination. The chain links TRBV6-5 to TRBJ1-1; the D is unclear. This receptor was taken from an adult in good health. CDR3 in amino acids: CASSYPNTEAFF. CDR3 coding DNA: TGTGCCAGCAGTTACCCTAACACTGAAGCTTTCTTT.